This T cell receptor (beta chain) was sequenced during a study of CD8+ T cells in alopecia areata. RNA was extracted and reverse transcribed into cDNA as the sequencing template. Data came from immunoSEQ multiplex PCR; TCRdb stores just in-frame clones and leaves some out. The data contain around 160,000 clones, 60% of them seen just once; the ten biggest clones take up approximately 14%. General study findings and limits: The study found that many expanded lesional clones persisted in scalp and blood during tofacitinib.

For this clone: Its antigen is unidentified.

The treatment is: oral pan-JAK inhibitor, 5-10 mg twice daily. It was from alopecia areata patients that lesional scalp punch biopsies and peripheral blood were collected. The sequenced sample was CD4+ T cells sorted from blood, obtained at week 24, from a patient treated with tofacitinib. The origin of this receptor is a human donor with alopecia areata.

CDR3 nucleotides: TGTGCCTGGAAATGGGGGAGCACCGGGGAGCTGTTTTTT. Translating it yields CAWKWGSTGELFF. The V gene is TRBV30, the J gene TRBJ2-2; either TRBD1 or TRBD2 may supply D (5 bases each). CDR3 length equals 13 residues. Deletions cut 4 bases from V and 4 bases from J, with 10 bases between. CDR1 is GTSNPN and CDR2 is SVGIG in the germline V gene (reference sequence).